The 13 T cell receptor beta chains listed next were all sequenced from one sample in a study of control samples from healthy donors and cancer patients (dated by TCRdb to about 2020). The library was generated by the immunoSEQ multiplex PCR assay. TCRdb re-hosts the immuneACCESS table, in-frame sequences only. Its copies lack some clones; in the studies checked, an unresolved V gene accounts for under half of them, and the cause for the rest is not known. The sample table holds about 110,000 clones, of which 70% to 90% were seen once. The top ten hold 3.5% to 4.5% of the sample. The sequencing input was PBMCs. Receptors were obtained from a woman aged 60-75 years with lung cancer.

This clone was seen just once. The chain joins TRBV28 to TRBJ1-4; D uncertain. Germline V gene sequence: CDR1 MDHEN, CDR2 SYDVKM. This CDR3 has 12 amino acids. V was pared by 4 bases and J by 13 bases, with 13 bases between. Here the CDR3 reads CASSYGDRGLFF. CDR3 DNA sequence: TGTGCCAGCAGTTACGGGGATCGTGGACTGTTTTTT.

This chain connects TRBV5-1 to TRBJ1-2; D gene ambiguous. This CDR3 has 13 residues. CDR1 SGHRS and CDR2 YFSETQ come from the germline V gene. The V end lost 4 bases, the J end lost 7 bases, and 14 bases lay between the germline ends. As DNA, the CDR3 is TGCGCCAGCAGCCTAAACACAGCTGGTGGCTACACCTTC. As protein: CASSLNTAGGYTF.

The V and J genes are TRBV5-5 and TRBJ1-2; D remains ambiguous. Trimming took off 0 bases at V and 0 bases at J, with 6 bases between the two ends. The CDR3 runs to 14 residues. CDR1 is SGHKS and CDR2 is YYEKEE in the germline V gene (reference sequence). The CDR3 sequence: CASSLDSPNYGYTF. CDR3 coding DNA: TGTGCCAGCAGCTTGGACAGTCCTAACTATGGCTACACCTTC.

The genes are TRBV30 and TRBJ2-7; 7 bases fit TRBD1. V shed 4 bases, J shed 2 bases, and the junction held 5 bases outside the gene matches. Germline lookup yields CDR1 GTSNPN and CDR2 SVGIG (reference sequence). The length of the CDR3 is 13 residues. CDR3 coding DNA: TGTGCCTGGAAAATTACAGGGGCCTACGAGCAGTACTTC. The encoded protein is CAWKITGAYEQYF.

In this sample, this clone turned up once. The J gene is TRBJ1-6, the V gene TRBV6-5; 7 nucleotides align to TRBD1. The CDR3 has 16 amino acids. The germline CDR1 and CDR2 sequences are MNHEY and SVGAGI. V gave up 2 bases and J gave up 9 bases; unmatched junction bases: 10. CDR3 DNA sequence: TGTGCCAGCAGTTACCTCCTTAGAGCAGGGGGTTCACCCCTCCACTTT. Protein: CASSYLLRAGGSPLHF.

The chain uses TRBV30 and TRBJ2-5; D not resolved. There are 13 residues in the CDR3. Germline loops: CDR1 GTSNPN, CDR2 SVGIG (reference sequence). Trimming left V 4 bases short and J 5 bases short, with 14 bases between. The CDR3 DNA follows: TGTGCCTGGAATGTACCGTATTGGGAGACCCAGTACTTC. As protein: CAWNVPYWETQYF.

V usage is TRBV5-4 and J usage is TRBJ2-7; TRBD1 matches 7 bases. The CDR3 loop spans 16 amino acids. Looked up from germline, CDR1 is SGHNT and CDR2 is YYREEE (reference sequence). With 3 bases clipped from V and 0 bases from J, the junction kept 9 bases outside the gene matches. CDR3 bases: TGTGCCAGCAGCTCTAAAGAACAGGGGAACTCCTACGAGCAGTACTTC. It specifies CASSSKEQGNSYEQYF. The full variable domain, in which reference TRBV5-4 and TRBJ2-7 provide the parts outside the CDR3, is ETGVTQSPTHLIKTRGQQVTLRCSSQSGHNTVSWYQQALGQGPQFIFQYYREEENGRGNFPPRFSGLQFPNYSSELNVNALELDDSALYLCASSSKEQGNSYEQYFGPGTRLTVT.

CDR3 sequence reads: CASSLGDNGPRKFF. The CDR3 DNA follows: TGTGCCAGCAGCTTGGGGGACAACGGTCCCAGGAAGTTCTTC. The chain uses TRBV5-8 and TRBJ2-1; D is perhaps TRBD1 (6 bases). This CDR3 is built from 14 residues. In germline, CDR1 is SGHTS, CDR2 YDEGEE. Trimming took 0 bases from V and 14 from J, leaving 18 bases between them.

The chain employs TRBV9 and TRBJ2-1; weak D call: TRBD2 (6 bases). Germline CDR1 reads SGDLS; CDR2 reads YYNGEE. The V end lost 0 bases, the J end lost 6 bases, and 13 bases lay between the germline ends. The CDR3 runs 15 residues. The chain's CDR3 is CASSVGGDRSNEQFF. In DNA, the CDR3 is TGTGCCAGCAGCGTAGGGGGGGACCGGTCCAATGAGCAGTTCTTC. The full variable domain, rest sourced from reference TRBV9 and TRBJ2-1, is DSGVTQTPKHLITATGQRVTLRCSPRSGDLSVYWYQQSLDQGLQFLIQYYNGEERAKGNILERFSAQQFPDLHSELNLSSLELGDSALYFCASSVGGDRSNEQFFGPGTRLTVL.

The rearrangement uses TRBV30 and TRBJ1-2; a possible D gene is TRBD1 (6 bases). The CDR3 length is 14 residues. Germline lookup yields CDR1 GTSNPN and CDR2 SVGIG (reference sequence). V was cut by 6 bases and J by 4 bases, with 18 bases left in between. CDR3 protein: CACPPTGAFYGYTF. CDR3 nucleotides: TGTGCCTGCCCACCGACGGGGGCCTTCTATGGCTACACCTTC.

This chain uses TRBV27 with TRBJ2-7, with 10 bases that match TRBD2. V trimming: 5 bases; J trimming: 3 bases; junction bases outside the gene matches: 7. In germline, CDR1 is MNHEY, CDR2 SMNVEV (reference sequence). The CDR3 covers 15 residues. CDR3 in amino acids: CASSPGTSDRYEQYF. The DNA for the CDR3 is TGTGCCAGCAGTCCCGGGACTAGCGACCGCTACGAGCAGTACTTC.

The gene calls are TRBV19 and TRBJ2-1; 8 nucleotides agree with TRBD2. The germline CDR1 and CDR2 sequences are LNHDA and SQIVND (reference sequence). The CDR3 extends over 16 amino acids. Trimming took 6 bases from V and 7 from J; bases not matched to a gene: 14. As DNA, the CDR3 is TGTGCCAGTAGGCCAATAGGACTAGCTCGGACGAATGAGCAGTTCTTC. Protein product: CASRPIGLARTNEQFF.

The chain is built from TRBV5-6 and TRBJ2-2, with TRBD2 identical over 8 bases. The CDR3 covers 16 residues. The V and J ends lost 3 bases and 3 bases, in that order; junction bases with no gene match: 7. CDR1 and CDR2 from the germline V gene are SGHDT and YYEEEE. The CDR3, as DNA: TGTGCCAGCAGCTCAACCGGGACTAGACACACCGGGGAGCTGTTTTTT. As protein: CASSSTGTRHTGELFF. The whole variable domain, filled in from reference TRBV5-6 and TRBJ2-2, reads DAGVTQSPTHLIKTRGQQVTLRCSPKSGHDTVSWYQQALGQGPQFIFQYYEEEERQRGNFPDRFSGHQFPNYSSELNVNALLLGDSALYLCASSSTGTRHTGELFFGEGSRLTVL.